This T cell receptor (beta chain) comes out of a study of beta chain features in type 1 diabetes. Whole-study results and caveats: People with Type 1 diabetes carried modestly yet significantly shorter TCRB CDR3s in all four CD4+ subsets.

Germline CDR1 is GTSNPN and CDR2 is SVGIG (reference sequence). The CDR3 totals 14 residues. V lost 0 bases and J lost 3, with 6 bases in between. For this clone: What it binds is unknown.

Expressed TCRB transcripts were sequenced, since all the RNA that had been isolated was reverse transcribed. Clones were sequenced by immunoSEQ multiplex PCR, and TCRdb holds only the in-frame ones, with some missing. The sample consists of 250,000 to 300,000 clones, around 22% of them appearing once. Sorting based on CD45RO/CCR7/CD25/CD127/CD95/CD27 separated CD4+ naive, central memory, regulatory and stem cell-like memory cells. The source of this sequence is a woman in her twenties or thirties with type 1 diabetes. The chain combines TRBV30 with TRBJ2-6, with D perhaps matching TRBD2 (6 bases). Source material: naive CD4+ T cells from blood. The CDR3 DNA is TGTGCCTGGAGTGTGGGACTTGGGGCCAACGTCCTGACTTTC. Its protein is CAWSVGLGANVLTF.